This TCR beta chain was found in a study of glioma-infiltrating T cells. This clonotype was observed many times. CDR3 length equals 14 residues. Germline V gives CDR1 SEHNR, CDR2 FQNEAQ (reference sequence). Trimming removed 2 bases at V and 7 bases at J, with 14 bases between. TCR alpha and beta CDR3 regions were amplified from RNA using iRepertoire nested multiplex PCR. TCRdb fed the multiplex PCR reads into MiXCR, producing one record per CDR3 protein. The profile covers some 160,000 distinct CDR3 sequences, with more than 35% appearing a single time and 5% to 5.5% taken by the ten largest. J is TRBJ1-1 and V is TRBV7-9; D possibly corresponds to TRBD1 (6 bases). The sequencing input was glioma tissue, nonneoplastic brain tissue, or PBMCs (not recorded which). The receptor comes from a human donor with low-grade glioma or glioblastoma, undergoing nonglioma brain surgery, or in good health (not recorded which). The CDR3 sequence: CASSLSYQGNEAFF. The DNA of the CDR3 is TGTGCCAGCAGCTTATCTTACCAGGGGAATGAAGCTTTCTTT.